This TCR beta chain was recovered during a study of blood T cell repertoires in COVID-19. As for the study in general: The origin of the acute and convalescent COVID-19 samples was the United States, Italy and Spain. Nucleic acid was either cDNA or gDNA, and it came from T cells, B-cell-depleted T cells, or PBMCs.

Authors' data handling: Nucleated cell counts were estimated from reference gene primer amplification. Clones were read by immunoSEQ multiplex PCR, and TCRdb kept only the in-frame ones, dropping some. The V and J calls and clone size come from that table; D and trimming were worked out from the DNA. The data contain 270,000 or so clones, 65% to 90% of them singletons. Sequencing was performed on peripheral blood. This sequence originates from a woman in her sixties with active or convalescent COVID-19.

The CDR3 reads CASSEAPGLATDTQYF. For the CDR3, the DNA is TGTGCCAGCAGCGAAGCACCGGGACTAGCGACAGATACGCAGTATTTT. V and J are TRBV21-1 and TRBJ2-3; the table's D call TRBD2 went unverified against the DNA. TRBV21-1 is annotated as a pseudogene. This CDR3 is 16 amino acids long.